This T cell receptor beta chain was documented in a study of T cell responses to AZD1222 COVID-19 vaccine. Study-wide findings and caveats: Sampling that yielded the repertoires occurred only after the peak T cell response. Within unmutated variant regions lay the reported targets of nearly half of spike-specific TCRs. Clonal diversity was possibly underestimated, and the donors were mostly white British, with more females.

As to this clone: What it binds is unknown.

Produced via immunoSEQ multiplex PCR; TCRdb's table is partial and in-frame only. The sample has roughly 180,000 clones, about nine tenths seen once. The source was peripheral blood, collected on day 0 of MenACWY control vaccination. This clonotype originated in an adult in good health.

DNA of the CDR3: TGTGCCAGCAGCGGCGACAGGTATGGCTACACCTTC. This codes for CASSGDRYGYTF. The chain employs TRBV9 and TRBJ1-2; D is possibly TRBD1 (6 bases). There are 12 residues in the CDR3. Germline assignment: CDR1 SGDLS and CDR2 YYNGEE. V gave up 3 bases and J gave up 5 bases, with 8 bases separating them.